Below, 10 T cell receptor beta chains from the same sample are listed, as sequenced in a study of blood T cells in healthy people across ages. Primed by a sample-barcoded 5' primer and a J-beta primer mix, a second PCR proceeded for 7 to 11 cycles. Each CDR3 protein gets one entry after TCRdb re-called the 5' RACE reads with MiXCR. The sample yields about 1,400,000 distinct CDR3 sequences, approximately 59% seen once. Sequencing input: blood. The source is a man between 18 and 35 years old in good health.

This clonotype was detected a few times. The chain carries TRBV20-1 and TRBJ1-2; D uncertain. There are 14 residues in the CDR3. Germline V CDR1 and CDR2: DFQATT, SNEGSKA (reference sequence). With 0 bases removed from V and 5 bases from J, the gap between germline ends came to 13 bases. The DNA of the CDR3 is TGCAGTGCTAGAGATCACGGGCAACTTTATGGCTACACCTTC. Translation gives CSARDHGQLYGYTF.

V gene TRBV28 combines with J gene TRBJ2-4; TRBD1 is a possible D gene (8 bases). CDR1 is MDHEN and CDR2 is SYDVKM in the germline V gene. The germline V and J ends were trimmed by 3 bases and 1 base, with 16 bases remaining between them. CDR3 length: 17 residues. CDR3 region: CASSFIGQGGAKNIQYF. Here the CDR3 DNA reads TGTGCCAGCAGTTTCATCGGACAGGGAGGGGCCAAAAACATTCAGTACTTC.

This clonotype was seen only a few times. The rearrangement joins TRBV5-1 to TRBJ2-7, with D perhaps matching TRBD1 (5 bases). Germline V gives CDR1 SGHRS, CDR2 YFSETQ. This CDR3 contains 15 residues. Trimming took 2 bases from V and 0 from J, leaving 12 bases between them. The CDR3 DNA sequence: TGCGCCAGCAGCTTCTTCCCGACAGCCTCCTACGAGCAGTACTTC. It is translated as CASSFFPTASYEQYF.

The V and J genes are TRBV28 and TRBJ2-5; TRBD2 is a possible D gene (6 bases). Germline values: CDR1 MDHEN, CDR2 SYDVKM. The CDR3 length is 16 residues. V was cut by 5 bases and J by 3 bases, with 19 bases left in between. The chain's CDR3 is CASSPRTGGTKETQYF. Written as DNA, the CDR3 is TGTGCCAGCAGTCCCCGGACTGGGGGGACCAAAGAGACCCAGTACTTC.

This clonotype was observed once. The J gene is TRBJ1-4, the V gene TRBV5-6; 10 bases match TRBD1. This CDR3 is 15 amino acids long. CDR1 and CDR2 (germline): SGHDT, YYEEEE. J gave up 8 bases and V 4 bases, and 8 bases lay outside the gene matches. CDR3 protein: CASSPPPGQGEKLFF. The CDR3 bases are TGTGCCAGCAGCCCCCCTCCGGGACAGGGGGAAAAACTGTTTTTT. The full variable domain, rest sourced from reference TRBV5-6 and TRBJ1-4, is DAGVTQSPTHLIKTRGQQVTLRCSPKSGHDTVSWYQQALGQGPQFIFQYYEEEERQRGNFPDRFSGHQFPNYSSELNVNALLLGDSALYLCASSPPPGQGEKLFFGSGTQLSVL.

In its sample, this clonotype was seen once. The chain is built from TRBV5-1 and TRBJ1-1; D gene uncertain. From germline, CDR1 is SGHRS and CDR2 YFSETQ. This CDR3 has 14 residues. V was pared by 2 bases and J by 4 bases, with 12 bases between. For the CDR3, the DNA is TGCGCCAGCAGCTTTGGGCAGATGAGCACTGAAGCTTTCTTT. It codes for CASSFGQMSTEAFF. Full variable domain (outside the CDR3, taken from reference TRBV5-1 and TRBJ1-1): KAGVTQTPRYLIKTRGQQVTLSCSPISGHRSVSWYQQTPGQGLQFLFEYFSETQRNKGNFPGRFSGRQFSNSRSEMNVSTLELGDSALYLCASSFGQMSTEAFFGQGTRLTVV.

In DNA form, the CDR3 reads TGTGCCAGCAGCAGGCGGGAGTTAGAAAACGAGCAGTACTTC. Amino acid sequence: CASSRRELENEQYF. The chain couples TRBV9 to TRBJ2-7; 7 bases are shared with TRBD2. This CDR3 comprises 14 residues. Unmatched junction bases numbered 9, after V lost 4 bases and J lost 5 bases. Per germline, CDR1 SGDLS and CDR2 YYNGEE.

This clonotype turned up a few times. The chain couples TRBV15 to TRBJ2-1; TRBD2 aligns across 11 bases. V gave up 0 bases and J gave up 9 bases; unmatched junction bases: 16. This CDR3 comprises 19 residues. Germline CDR1 is LNHNV and CDR2 is YYDKDF (reference sequence). The CDR3 DNA reads as TGTGCCACCAGCAGAGATCCGAGAGGCTTTAGCGGGAGGGCTATTGAGCAGTTCTTC. Protein product: CATSRDPRGFSGRAIEQFF. The full variable domain, with the rest looked up from reference TRBV15 and TRBJ2-1, is DAMVIQNPRYQVTQFGKPVTLSCSQTLNHNVMYWYQQKSSQAPKLLFHYYDKDFNNEADTPDNFQSRRPNTSFCFLDIRSPGLGDTAMYLCATSRDPRGFSGRAIEQFFGPGTRLTVL.

The rearrangement links TRBV3-1 to TRBJ2-3; D perhaps matches TRBD1 (5 bases). The CDR3 runs 14 residues. Germline CDR1 LGHDT, CDR2 YNNKEL (reference sequence). The V and J ends lost 1 base and 8 bases respectively, with 13 bases between them. CDR3 in amino acids: CASSQGTGAGTQYF. CDR3 nucleotides: TGTGCCAGCAGCCAAGGTACTGGGGCAGGTACGCAGTATTTT.

CDR3 sequence reads: CASSQEAPTSGMNTGELFF. Here the CDR3 DNA reads TGTGCCAGCAGCCAAGAGGCACCTACTAGCGGGATGAACACCGGGGAGCTGTTTTTT. The chain carries TRBV3-1 and TRBJ2-2; 10 bases fit TRBD2. Germline CDR1 is LGHDT and CDR2 is YNNKEL (reference sequence). J was trimmed by 1 base and V by 0 bases; bases with no gene match: 8. The CDR3 is 19 residues long.